The 10 T cell receptor beta chains presented below share a single source sample, sequenced in a study of monozygotic twins with cystic fibrosis. Generated by immunoSEQ multiplex PCR, the TCRdb table keeps only in-frame clones and is missing some. The sample lists more than 25,000 clones, 90% occurring once. Sequenced: blood. The receptor source for this set is a girl aged 2-10 years with cystic fibrosis.

The chain's CDR3 is CASSLLWGSYGYTF. The CDR3 region has the DNA TGTGCCAGCAGCTTATTGTGGGGGTCCTATGGCTACACCTTC. The rearrangement links TRBV5-6 to TRBJ1-2, with D perhaps matching TRBD1 (5 bases). Germline V gene lookup returns CDR1 SGHDT and CDR2 YYEEEE. The CDR3 is 14 amino acids. Trimming took off 2 bases at V and 4 bases at J, with 12 bases between the two ends. The whole variable domain, remainder taken from reference TRBV5-6 and TRBJ1-2, is DAGVTQSPTHLIKTRGQQVTLRCSPKSGHDTVSWYQQALGQGPQFIFQYYEEEERQRGNFPDRFSGHQFPNYSSELNVNALLLGDSALYLCASSLLWGSYGYTFGSGTRLTVV.

The chain joins TRBV30 to TRBJ2-3; perhaps TRBD2 as D (5 bases). Trimming left V 4 bases short and J 0 bases short, with 11 bases between. The CDR3 covers 14 residues. Germline loops: CDR1 GTSNPN, CDR2 SVGIG (reference sequence). The CDR3 nucleotides are TGTGCCTGGAATCGGGGTTCTAGCACAGATACGCAGTATTTT. It yields the protein CAWNRGSSTDTQYF.

V and J are TRBV7-2 and TRBJ1-2; D ambiguous. Trimming removed 0 bases at V and 8 bases at J, with 10 bases between. Germline loops: CDR1 SGHTA, CDR2 FQGNSA. This CDR3 is 13 amino acids long. CDR3 amino acids: CASSLARNWGYTF. In DNA form, the CDR3 reads TGTGCCAGCAGCTTAGCGCGAAACTGGGGCTACACCTTC.

The V call is TRBV7-3, the J call TRBJ1-2, with no clear D. The CDR3 runs to 13 residues. Deletions cut 0 bases from V and 8 bases from J, with 10 bases between. CDR1 SGHTA and CDR2 FQGTGA come from the germline V gene. CDR3 nucleotide sequence: TGTGCCAGCAGCTTAACGGACCGGGAGGGCTACACCTTC. Encoded protein: CASSLTDREGYTF. Supplemented by reference TRBV7-3 and TRBJ1-2, the full variable domain reads GAGVSQTPSNKVTEKGKYVELRCDPISGHTALYWYRQSLGQGPEFLIYFQGTGAADDSGLPNDRFFAVRPEGSVSTLKIQRTERGDSAVYLCASSLTDREGYTFGSGTRLTVV.

The genes are TRBV7-6 and TRBJ2-3; the D gene is possibly TRBD2 (5 bases). V dropped 0 bases and J dropped 1 base, with 11 bases sitting between them. Per the germline V gene, CDR1 is SGHVS and CDR2 is FNYEAQ. There are 16 residues in the CDR3. The CDR3 region has the DNA TGTGCCAGCAGCTTAGCGGGTGGAGGAGGCACAGATACGCAGTATTTT. It codes for CASSLAGGGGTDTQYF.

V usage is TRBV5-4 and J usage is TRBJ2-3; a possible D gene is TRBD1 (6 bases). The germline V gene encodes CDR1 SGHNT and CDR2 YYREEE (reference sequence). V was shortened by 7 bases and J by 2 bases, with 14 bases between the two germline ends. There are 14 residues in the CDR3. The CDR3 DNA reads as TGTGCCAGCGGCAGGGGCGTAAACACAGATACGCAGTATTTT. It translates to CASGRGVNTDTQYF.

This clone was found once. The J gene is TRBJ2-5, the V gene TRBV2, with D possibly matching TRBD2 (5 bases). The V and J ends lost 1 base and 7 bases respectively, with 10 bases between them. The CDR3 totals 13 residues. Germline V gene sequence: CDR1 SNHLY, CDR2 FYNNEI. CDR3 region: CASSEGLAGTQYF. CDR3 nucleotides: TGTGCCAGCAGTGAAGGTCTAGCTGGGACCCAGTACTTC.

The gene calls are TRBV7-2 and TRBJ1-1; 8 bases agree with TRBD1. CDR3 length: 15 amino acids. The J segment lost 0 bases and the V segment lost 5 bases, leaving 5 bases of the junction unmatched. Looked up from germline, CDR1 is SGHTA and CDR2 is FQGNSA. The CDR3: CASSPWGQVNTEAFF. The CDR3 DNA reads as TGTGCCAGCAGCCCCTGGGGACAGGTGAACACTGAAGCTTTCTTT.

The V gene is TRBV15, the J gene TRBJ2-5, with D perhaps matching TRBD1 (7 bases). The germline gives CDR1 LNHNV, CDR2 YYDKDF (reference sequence). CDR3 length equals 16 residues. Trimming removed 3 bases from V and 4 bases from J, with 18 bases in between. The DNA for the CDR3 is TGTGCCACCAGCAGCTCCCTCAGCAGGGGGGTAGAGACCCAGTACTTC. Translating gives CATSSSLSRGVETQYF.

The genes are TRBV4-1 and TRBJ2-7; TRBD2 aligns across 9 bases. This CDR3 has 16 amino acids. Germline loops: CDR1 MGHRA, CDR2 YSYEKL. With 0 bases clipped from V and 7 bases from J, the junction kept 10 bases outside the gene matches. The CDR3 DNA sequence: TGCGCCAGCAGCCAAGAGTTCGGCGGGGGGGCCGAAGAGCAGTACTTC. Protein: CASSQEFGGGAEEQYF.